This TCR beta chain came from a study of blood T cell repertoires in COVID-19. Background on the study: COVID-19 samples collected from the United States, Italy and Spain covered acute and convalescent phases. PBMCs, B-cell-depleted T cells, or T cells provided the cDNA or gDNA that made up the material.

Per the original data handling: By means of reference gene primer amplification, nucleated cell counts were estimated. Libraries were prepared by immunoSEQ multiplex PCR; TCRdb keeps only in-frame clonotypes and omits some of them. The D gene and trimming were derived from the DNA, and the V and J assignments and clone size from that table. Found here are 350,000 to 400,000 clones, almost 90% of them singletons; the top ten hold 6.5%. Germline V gene data show CDR1 as SGHRS and CDR2 as YFSETQ. The CDR3 is 16 residues long. The junction had 12 bases not matched to a gene; V was cut back by 4 bases and J by 4 bases. The count of this clone is one.

This chain links TRBV5-1 with TRBJ2-3; 7 nucleotides agree with TRBD2. Sequences were obtained from peripheral blood. The origin of this receptor is a man between 18 and 35 years old with active or convalescent COVID-19. This chain's CDR3 is CASSPDSRGVSDTQYF. The CDR3 region has the DNA TGCGCCAGCAGCCCGGACTCCCGGGGGGTGTCAGATACGCAGTATTTT.